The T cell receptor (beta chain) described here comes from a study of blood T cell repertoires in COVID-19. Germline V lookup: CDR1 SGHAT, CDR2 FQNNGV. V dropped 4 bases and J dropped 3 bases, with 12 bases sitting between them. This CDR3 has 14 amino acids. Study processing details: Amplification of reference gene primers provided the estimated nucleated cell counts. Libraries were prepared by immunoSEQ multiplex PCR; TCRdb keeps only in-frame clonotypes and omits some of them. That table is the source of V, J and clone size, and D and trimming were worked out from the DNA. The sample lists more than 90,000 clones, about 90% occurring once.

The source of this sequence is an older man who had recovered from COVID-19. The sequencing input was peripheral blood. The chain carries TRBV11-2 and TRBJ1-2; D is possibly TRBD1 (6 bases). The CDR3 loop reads CASSYIGGDYGYTF. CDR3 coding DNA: TGTGCCAGCAGCTACATAGGGGGTGACTATGGCTACACCTTC.